A selection of T cell receptor beta chains follows, all from one sample in a study of CD8 T cells in ankylosing spondylitis. TCRdb redid the calling of the 5' RACE reads with MiXCR, one entry per CDR3 protein. In the table there are about 800,000 distinct CDR3 sequences, about 12% of which are singletons. The material sequenced was blood, either unsorted or a sorted T cell fraction (not recorded which). All receptors come from a male donor with ankylosing spondylitis. Both conserved end residues are part of each CDR3. Expanded clones are given a class, and other clones once, few, many or no size at all.

CASSWGWGETQYF | TRBV27 | many | 13
CASSDRPRGSGNTIYF | TRBV6-2/TRBV6-3 | . | 16
CASNEGASSYEQYF | TRBV7-9 | . | 14
CASSLGDRAGDIQYF | TRBV12-3/TRBV12-4 | . | 15
CASSVGTGGFRDEQFF | TRBV9 | once | 16
CAISENIGKGRGNEQFF | TRBV10-3 | many | 17
CASSFTWQGANNYGYTF | TRBV9 | . | 17
CASSLDSASTEAFF | TRBV7-2 | . | 14
CASSQQGAGTTEAFF | TRBV5-1 | few | 15
CSATTRPGQRTYEQYF | TRBV20-1 | few | 16
CASRSPNTGELFF | TRBV12-3/TRBV12-4 | . | 13
CSARQPGSGGETQYF | TRBV20-1 | . | 15
CASSGRTAGANVLTF | TRBV28 | . | 15
CASSQEGPPAVGTGELFF | TRBV4-3 | few | 18
CASRTTGGFGNTIYF | TRBV12-3/TRBV12-4 | . | 15
CSARGGLSNSPLHF | TRBV20-1 | many | 14
CASTTGEKAANQPQHF | TRBV25-1 | few | 16
CSASDRVAVSYEQYF | TRBV20-1 | . | 15
CASSAGTGRNIQYF | TRBV7-2 | . | 14
CASSHGLAAPYNEQFF | TRBV6-2/TRBV6-3 | . | 16
CASSLLIGLAGGPRTDTQYF | TRBV5-6 | few | 20
CSATDRNTGELFF | TRBV20-1 | few | 13
CASNPGLAGNNEQFF | TRBV6-2/TRBV6-3 | . | 15
CASRKGIPGENTEAFF | TRBV5-1 | few | 16
CASSLQRGYEKLFF | TRBV7-2 | few | 14
CASSLLVGIGSPLHF | TRBV27 | . | 15
CASGRGRNTEAFF | TRBV5-1 | . | 13
CASSQEGAGRTQYF | TRBV14 | few | 14
CASSLLRGPTSNQPQHF | TRBV27 | . | 17
CSAARTSGNTGELFF | TRBV20-1 | . | 15
CASSYSLAPRYF | TRBV6-2/TRBV6-3 | few | 12
CAIATRLNTDTQYF | TRBV10-3 | few | 14
CSARGQGDYGYTF | TRBV20-1 | many | 13
CASSFPGTTYEQYF | TRBV7-2 | . | 14
CASTRTSGSGYEQYF | TRBV5-1 | . | 15
CASSTREVEQFF | TRBV18 | . | 12
CAISGLLSYEQYF | TRBV10-3 | . | 13